This T cell receptor beta chain was sequenced during a study of cytomegalovirus exposure and HLA in healthy donors. Study-wide points: The study listed 150 to 200 cytomegalovirus-associated TCR beta chains. Later on, analysis showed that most CMV-associated TCR beta chains appeared to be HLA-restricted. The authors confirmed in vitro that a few CMV-associated chains were specific for CMV antigens. In a later analysis, TCR beta V- and J-gene trimming was associated with a missense DCLRE1C variant.

A note on this clone: Its antigen remains unknown.

With 60 Vbeta and 13 Jbeta primers, the PCR was carried out. Some clones are missing from TCRdb's copy, which holds only in-frame ones; the method was immunoSEQ multiplex PCR. The table lists 210,000 or so clones, roughly four fifths of them singletons. V lost 5 bases to trimming and J lost 4 bases, with 17 bases between them. CDR1 is SNHLY, CDR2 FYNNEI, per germline. CDR3 length: 15 residues. Sequences were obtained from PBMCs. The genes are TRBV2 and TRBJ1-2; no clear D gene. The receptor's source is a girl aged 2-10 years in good health and CMV-seronegative. DNA for the CDR3: TGTGCCAGCAGTCCTAAAAGACATACCTTCTATGGCTACACCTTC. Amino acids: CASSPKRHTFYGYTF.